The next 30 T cell receptor beta chains were all read from a single sample in a study of OX40 agonist ivuxolimab in advanced cancers. Generated by immunoSEQ multiplex PCR, the TCRdb table keeps only in-frame clones and is missing some. The repertoire holds 78,000 or so clones, with approximately 84% as singletons. The material sequenced was CD4+ or CD8+ T cells sorted from blood, taken in a trial of the OX40 agonist ivuxolimab. The receptors derive from an adult with an advanced solid tumor such as melanoma, head and neck, liver or kidney cancer.

The chain employs TRBV6-4 and TRBJ1-2; D is uncertain. The CDR3 contains 11 residues. V was cut by 6 bases and J by 6 bases, with 8 bases left in between. Looked up from germline, CDR1 is MRHNA and CDR2 is SNTAGT. CDR3: CASRDKDGYTF. CDR3 sequence (DNA): TGTGCCAGCAGGGATAAAGATGGCTACACCTTC.

The chain carries TRBV6-6 and TRBJ1-2; D gene uncertain. Trimming took 4 bases from V and 1 from J, leaving 7 bases between them. The CDR3 contains 13 residues. Germline CDR1 MNHNY, CDR2 SVGAGI (reference sequence). The chain's CDR3 is CASSSGVNYGYTF. CDR3 coding DNA: TGTGCCAGCAGTTCCGGTGTTAACTATGGCTACACCTTC.

The chain carries TRBV10-2 and TRBJ2-5; no definite D call. Germline loops: CDR1 WSHSY, CDR2 SAAADI. This CDR3 has 13 residues. V was cut by 7 bases and J by 0 bases, with 9 bases left in between. The DNA for the CDR3 is TGCGCCAGCAAAGTCCCGAACCAAGAGACCCAGTACTTC. Its translation: CASKVPNQETQYF.

The V call is TRBV6-6, the J call TRBJ2-3, with D perhaps TRBD1 (6 bases). The CDR3 is 14 amino acids. Germline V gene data show CDR1 as MNHNY and CDR2 as SVGAGI (reference sequence). V lost 5 bases, J lost 6 bases, and 15 bases lay in between. Here the CDR3 reads CASSISTGWDTQYF. Here the CDR3 DNA reads TGTGCCAGCAGTATATCGACAGGCTGGGATACGCAGTATTTT.

The gene calls are TRBV5-1 and TRBJ1-3; D unresolved. In germline, CDR1 is SGHRS, CDR2 YFSETQ. V lost 4 bases to trimming and J lost 1 base, with 15 bases between them. CDR3 length: 16 residues. The CDR3: CASSLVGFGSGNTIYF. Here the CDR3 DNA reads TGCGCCAGCAGCCTGGTAGGATTTGGGTCTGGAAACACCATATATTTT.

The J gene is TRBJ2-7, the V gene TRBV11-2; 13 positions match TRBD2. CDR3 size: 17 residues. Germline CDR1 is SGHAT and CDR2 is FQNNGV. V lost 3 bases, J lost 4 bases, and 9 bases stayed unmatched. CDR3 nucleotides: TGTGCCAGCAGCTTCGGACTAGCGGGAGAGGTGGTATACGAGCAGTACTTC. Residues: CASSFGLAGEVVYEQYF.

CDR3 sequence: CASSLEADPEQYF. CDR3 DNA: TGTGCCAGCAGCTTAGAGGCAGACCCCGAGCAGTACTTC. The chain uses TRBV7-9 and TRBJ2-7; D remains ambiguous. CDR1 and CDR2 (germline): SEHNR, FQNEAQ (reference sequence). CDR3 size: 13 residues. V lost 1 base and J 6 bases, leaving 10 bases between the germline ends.

V gene TRBV4-1 combines with J gene TRBJ2-7; D remains unclear. V lost 1 base and J lost 7, with 5 bases in between. This CDR3 spans 11 amino acids. Germline CDR1 and CDR2: MGHRA and YSYEKL. In DNA form, the CDR3 reads TGCGCCAGCAGCCAAGGGCGGGAGCAGTACTTC. It codes for CASSQGREQYF.

The gene calls are TRBV28 and TRBJ2-4, with D uncertain. The V and J ends lost 6 bases and 0 bases respectively, with 12 bases between them. There are 15 residues in the CDR3. Per germline, CDR1 MDHEN and CDR2 SYDVKM. DNA for the CDR3: TGTGCCAGCAGCCATGAAGGATTAGCCAAAAACATTCAGTACTTC. As protein: CASSHEGLAKNIQYF.

The J gene is TRBJ2-1, the V gene TRBV5-1; 11 bases agree with TRBD2. The CDR3 contains 17 residues. V was pared by 2 bases and J by 4 bases, with 8 bases of the junction left unmatched. CDR1 and CDR2 from the germline V gene are SGHRS and YFSETQ. CDR3: CASSFVPIAGGYNEQFF. The CDR3 nucleotides read TGCGCCAGCAGCTTCGTGCCCATAGCGGGAGGGTACAATGAGCAGTTCTTC.

The gene calls are TRBV19 and TRBJ1-1; weak D call: TRBD1 (5 bases). Trimming removed 7 bases at V and 1 base at J, with 16 bases between. Germline V lookup: CDR1 LNHDA, CDR2 SQIVND (reference sequence). The CDR3 sequence is 15 residues long. The CDR3 region is CASTRAGLGNTEAFF. The CDR3 DNA reads TGTGCCAGTACGCGGGCAGGGCTTGGGAACACTGAAGCTTTCTTT.

Of note for this clone: The sample has other DNA sequences that encode this CDR3 too. The V gene is TRBV4-1, the J gene TRBJ2-3; no reliable D call. This CDR3 has 15 residues. From germline, CDR1 is MGHRA and CDR2 YSYEKL. V lost 0 bases to trimming and J lost 1 base, with 8 bases between them. As DNA, the CDR3 is TGCGCCAGCAGCCAAGACGGCACCCGCACAGATACGCAGTATTTT. It is translated as CASSQDGTRTDTQYF.

The rearrangement uses TRBV5-1 and TRBJ2-5; D gene ambiguous. The CDR3 loop spans 15 amino acids. V lost 0 bases and J 5 bases, leaving 14 bases between the germline ends. Germline V gives CDR1 SGHRS, CDR2 YFSETQ. CDR3 amino acids: CASSLDPSYRETQYF. The CDR3 DNA reads TGCGCCAGCAGCTTGGATCCATCTTACCGGGAGACCCAGTACTTC. Based on the CDR3 plus reference TRBV5-1 and TRBJ2-5, the full variable domain is KAGVTQTPRYLIKTRGQQVTLSCSPISGHRSVSWYQQTPGQGLQFLFEYFSETQRNKGNFPGRFSGRQFSNSRSEMNVSTLELGDSALYLCASSLDPSYRETQYFGPGTRLLVL.

As regards this clone: Its ends do not fully match the called genes, so a read error is possible. The rearrangement links TRBV19 to TRBJ2-7; tentatively, D is TRBD1 (6 bases). This CDR3 spans 17 amino acids. Looked up from germline, CDR1 is LNHDA and CDR2 is SQIVND (reference sequence). This CDR3 reads CASSIILPTGGSFEQYF. CDR3 coding DNA: TGTGCCAGTAGTATTATCTTACCGACAGGCGGGTCCTTCGAGCAGTACTTC.

The chain combines TRBV6-1 with TRBJ1-2; 8 positions agree with TRBD1. There are 15 residues in the CDR3. Trimming cost V 2 bases and J 8 bases; bases outside gene matches: 10. Germline V gene sequence: CDR1 MNHNS, CDR2 SASEGT. The CDR3 here is CASSEFRQGNMGYTF. The CDR3 coding sequence is TGTGCCAGCAGTGAATTCAGACAGGGGAATATGGGCTACACCTTC.

This clone came up a few times. The chain has TRBV28 and TRBJ1-4, with TRBD1 as a possible D gene (6 bases). Between the trimmed V and J ends, which lost 3 bases and 4 bases, there was a span of 15 bases. This CDR3 has 16 amino acids. Germline V gene lookup returns CDR1 MDHEN and CDR2 SYDVKM. Here the CDR3 DNA reads TGTGCCAGCAGTTTTCCCACCGGACAGTTTAATGAAAAACTGTTTTTT. Translating it yields CASSFPTGQFNEKLFF.

The chain recombines TRBV2 with TRBJ2-7; 9 bases are a match to TRBD1. V dropped 7 bases and J dropped 3; count of bases not matched to a gene: 7. Germline lookup yields CDR1 SNHLY and CDR2 FYNNEI. The CDR3 is 14 residues long. The CDR3 nucleotides are TGTGCCAGCAATCCGGGACAGGGTGACTACGAGCAGTACTTC. The encoded protein is CASNPGQGDYEQYF.

This clone has a handful of counts. V is TRBV7-2 and J is TRBJ2-1; 13 bases line up with TRBD2. J was trimmed by 10 bases and V by 2 bases; bases with no gene match: 8. The CDR3 contains 16 residues. The V gene's germline CDR1 is SGHTA and CDR2 FQGNSA. CDR3 region: CASSLRWRTSGSEQFF. CDR3 nucleotides: TGTGCCAGCAGCTTAAGGTGGCGGACTAGCGGGAGCGAGCAGTTCTTC.

The gene calls are TRBV6-1 and TRBJ1-4; 9 bases are a match to TRBD1. The germline V gene encodes CDR1 MNHNS and CDR2 SASEGT. Germline trimming cut 4 bases from V and 8 bases from J; bases unmatched to any gene: 5. This CDR3 is built from 14 residues. CDR3 in DNA: TGTGCCAGCAGTGCCGGGACAGGGTTAGAAAAACTGTTTTTT. Protein product: CASSAGTGLEKLFF.

The chain has TRBV19 and TRBJ1-6; D is perhaps TRBD1 (6 bases). The CDR3 has 15 amino acids. Per the germline V gene, CDR1 is LNHDA and CDR2 is SQIVND (reference sequence). Trimming took 1 base from V and 7 from J, leaving 11 bases between them. CDR3 coding DNA: TGTGCCAGTAGTATAGGAGGACAGAAAAATTCACCCCTCCACTTT. This translates into CASSIGGQKNSPLHF.

The chain uses TRBV5-1 and TRBJ2-2; D remains ambiguous. CDR3 size: 13 residues. CDR1 is SGHRS and CDR2 is YFSETQ in the germline V gene. Trimming removed 2 bases from V and 4 bases from J, with 6 bases in between. The CDR3 loop is CASSFRFTGELFF. CDR3 DNA: TGCGCCAGCAGCTTCCGTTTCACCGGGGAGCTGTTTTTT.

The V and J genes are TRBV4-1 and TRBJ1-5; possibly TRBD1 for D (6 bases). In germline, CDR1 is MGHRA, CDR2 YSYEKL. The CDR3 covers 15 residues. V lost 5 bases, J lost 0 bases, and 11 bases lay in between. CDR3 residues: CASSGGTNSNQPQHF. CDR3 DNA sequence: TGCGCCAGCAGCGGAGGGACAAATAGCAATCAGCCCCAGCATTTT.

The rearrangement joins TRBV6-1 to TRBJ2-1, with a possible D match to TRBD2 (5 bases). The CDR3 has 15 residues. Germline CDR1 is MNHNS and CDR2 is SASEGT. Trimming removed 0 bases at V and 2 bases at J, with 8 bases between. The CDR3 sequence is CASSEATRAYNEQFF. Written as DNA, the CDR3 is TGTGCCAGCAGTGAAGCAACGCGGGCCTACAATGAGCAGTTCTTC.

This clone occurred a few times. This chain links TRBV5-1 with TRBJ1-5; D may be TRBD1 (6 bases). This CDR3 region has 14 residues. The V end lost 0 bases, the J end lost 3 bases, and 7 bases lay between the germline ends. Germline lookup yields CDR1 SGHRS and CDR2 YFSETQ. The CDR3 loop is CASSLAGDNQPQHF. Written as DNA, the CDR3 is TGCGCCAGCAGCTTGGCAGGGGACAATCAGCCCCAGCATTTT.

V and J are TRBV6-1 and TRBJ2-7; TRBD1 is a possible D gene (6 bases). The germline V gene has CDR1 MNHNS and CDR2 SASEGT. The germline V and J ends were trimmed by 10 bases and 4 bases, with 23 bases remaining between them. This CDR3 is 15 amino acids long. Here the CDR3 reads CAIRGGQGNLYEQYF. The CDR3 coding sequence is TGTGCCATCAGGGGCGGGCAGGGTAACTTGTACGAGCAGTACTTC.

This CDR3 reads CSAGTGGIDGYTF. The CDR3, as DNA: TGCAGCGCCGGGACAGGGGGCATCGATGGCTACACCTTC. The chain recombines TRBV29-1 with TRBJ1-2; 12 nucleotides align to TRBD1. The CDR3 totals 13 residues. Germline V CDR1 and CDR2: SQVTM, ANQGSEA. Trimming at V came to 7 bases and at J to 6 bases, leaving 6 bases not matched to a gene.

The rearrangement joins TRBV19 to TRBJ1-1, with D perhaps TRBD1 (5 bases). The CDR3 consists of 12 residues. With 7 bases removed from V and 7 bases from J, the gap between germline ends came to 13 bases. CDR1 is LNHDA, CDR2 SQIVND, per germline (reference sequence). The CDR3 loop is CASKHRKFEAFF. The DNA for the CDR3 is TGTGCCAGTAAGCACAGGAAATTTGAAGCTTTCTTT.

In this sample, this clone turned up once. The CDR3 sequence: CASSYSSYNSPLHF. CDR3 nucleotide sequence: TGTGCCAGCAGTTACAGCTCCTATAATTCACCCCTCCACTTT. The chain joins TRBV28 to TRBJ1-6; no firm D call. V lost 4 bases to trimming and J lost 0 bases, with 4 bases between them. The CDR3 contains 14 residues. Germline loops: CDR1 MDHEN, CDR2 SYDVKM.

The chain employs TRBV6-1 and TRBJ1-5, with D hard to call. Per germline, CDR1 MNHNS and CDR2 SASEGT. Trimming shortened V by 2 bases and J by 3 bases, and 8 bases separated the two germline ends. CDR3 length equals 14 residues. CDR3 sequence reads: CASSERVYNQPQHF. The CDR3, as DNA: TGTGCCAGCAGTGAACGCGTATACAATCAGCCCCAGCATTTT.

The V call is TRBV7-9, the J call TRBJ1-1, with a possible D match to TRBD1 (5 bases). The germline gives CDR1 SEHNR, CDR2 FQNEAQ (reference sequence). V was shortened by 5 bases and J by 10 bases, with 17 bases between the two germline ends. CDR3 length equals 13 residues. CDR3: CASSPTGAGGAFF. In DNA, the CDR3 is TGTGCCAGCAGCCCGACCGGGGCCGGCGGAGCTTTCTTT.